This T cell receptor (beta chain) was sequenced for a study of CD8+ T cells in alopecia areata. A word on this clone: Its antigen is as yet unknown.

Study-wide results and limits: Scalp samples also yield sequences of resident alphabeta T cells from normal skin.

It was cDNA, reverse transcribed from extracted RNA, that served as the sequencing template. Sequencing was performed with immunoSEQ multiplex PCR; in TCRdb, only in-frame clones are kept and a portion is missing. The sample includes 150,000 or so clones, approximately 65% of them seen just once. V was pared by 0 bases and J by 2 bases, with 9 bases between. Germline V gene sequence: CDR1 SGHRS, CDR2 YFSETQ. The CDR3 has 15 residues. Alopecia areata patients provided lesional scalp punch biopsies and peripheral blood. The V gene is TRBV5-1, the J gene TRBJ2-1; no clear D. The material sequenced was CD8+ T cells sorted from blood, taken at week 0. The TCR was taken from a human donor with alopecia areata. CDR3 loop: CASSLVTTTYNEQFF. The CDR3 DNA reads TGCGCCAGCAGCTTGGTTACAACAACCTACAATGAGCAGTTCTTC.